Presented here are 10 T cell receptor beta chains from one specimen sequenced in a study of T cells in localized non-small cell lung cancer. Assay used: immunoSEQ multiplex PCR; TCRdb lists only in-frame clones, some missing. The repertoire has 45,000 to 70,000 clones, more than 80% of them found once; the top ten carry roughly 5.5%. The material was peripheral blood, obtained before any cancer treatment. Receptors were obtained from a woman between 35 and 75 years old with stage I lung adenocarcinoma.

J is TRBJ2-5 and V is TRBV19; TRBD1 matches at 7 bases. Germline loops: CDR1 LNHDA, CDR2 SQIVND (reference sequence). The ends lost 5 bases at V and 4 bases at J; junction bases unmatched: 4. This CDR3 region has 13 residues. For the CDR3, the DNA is TGTGCCAGTAGTCGACAGGGTACAGAGACCCAGTACTTC. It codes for CASSRQGTETQYF.

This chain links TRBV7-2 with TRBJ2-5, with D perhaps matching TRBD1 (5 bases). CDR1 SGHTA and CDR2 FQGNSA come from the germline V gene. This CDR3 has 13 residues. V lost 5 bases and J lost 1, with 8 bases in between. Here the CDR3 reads CASSTGRQETQYF. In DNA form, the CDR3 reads TGTGCCAGCAGCACAGGTCGCCAAGAGACCCAGTACTTC.

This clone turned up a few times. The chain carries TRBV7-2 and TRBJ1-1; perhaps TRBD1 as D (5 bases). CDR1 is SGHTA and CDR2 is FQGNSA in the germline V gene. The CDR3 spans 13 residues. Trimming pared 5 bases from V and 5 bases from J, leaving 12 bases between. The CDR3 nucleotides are TGTGCCAGCAGCGAGCGCGGGGGAACTGAAGCTTTCTTT. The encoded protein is CASSERGGTEAFF.

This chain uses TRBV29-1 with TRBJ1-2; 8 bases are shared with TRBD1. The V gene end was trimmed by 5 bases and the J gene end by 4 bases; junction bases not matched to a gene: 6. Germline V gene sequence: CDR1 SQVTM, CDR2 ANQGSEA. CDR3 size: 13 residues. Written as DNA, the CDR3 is TGCAGCGTTTCAGGGGGCCCCCTCTATGGCTACACCTTC. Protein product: CSVSGGPLYGYTF.

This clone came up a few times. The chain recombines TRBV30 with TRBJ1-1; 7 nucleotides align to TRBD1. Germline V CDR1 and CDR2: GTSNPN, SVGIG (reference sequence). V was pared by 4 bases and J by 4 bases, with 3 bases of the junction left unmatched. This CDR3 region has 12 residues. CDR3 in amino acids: CAWTRGPTEAFF. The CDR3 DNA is TGTGCCTGGACGAGGGGGCCCACTGAAGCTTTCTTT.

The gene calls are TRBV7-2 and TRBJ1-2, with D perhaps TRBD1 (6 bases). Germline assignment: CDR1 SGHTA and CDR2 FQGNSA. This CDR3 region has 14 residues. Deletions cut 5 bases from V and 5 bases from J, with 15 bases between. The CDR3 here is CASSTPDRRYGYTF. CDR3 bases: TGTGCCAGCAGCACCCCGGACAGACGATATGGCTACACCTTC. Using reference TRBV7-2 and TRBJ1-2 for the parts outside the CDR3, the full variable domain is GAGVSQSPSNKVTEKGKDVELRCDPISGHTALYWYRQSLGQGLEFLIYFQGNSAPDKSGLPSDRFSAERTGGSVSTLTIQRTQQEDSAVYLCASSTPDRRYGYTFGSGTRLTVV.

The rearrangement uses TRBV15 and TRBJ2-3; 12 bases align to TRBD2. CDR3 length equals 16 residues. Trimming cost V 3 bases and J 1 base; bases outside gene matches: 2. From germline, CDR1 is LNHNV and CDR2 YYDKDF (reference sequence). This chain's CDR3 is CATSSRLAGGTDTQYF. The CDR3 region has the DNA TGTGCCACCAGCAGCCGACTAGCGGGGGGCACAGATACGCAGTATTTT.

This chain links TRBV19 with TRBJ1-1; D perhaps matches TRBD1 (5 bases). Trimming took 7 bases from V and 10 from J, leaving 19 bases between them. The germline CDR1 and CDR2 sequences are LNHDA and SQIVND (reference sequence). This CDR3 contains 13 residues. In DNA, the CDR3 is TGTGCCAGTATAAGGGACCCGGTCGGGGGAGCTTTCTTT. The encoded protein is CASIRDPVGGAFF.

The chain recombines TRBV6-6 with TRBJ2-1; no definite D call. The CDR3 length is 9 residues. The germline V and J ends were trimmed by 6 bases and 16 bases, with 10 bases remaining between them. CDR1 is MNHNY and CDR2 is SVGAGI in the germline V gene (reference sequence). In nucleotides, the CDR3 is TGTGCCAGCAGGGATTTCGAATTCTTC. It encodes CASRDFEFF.

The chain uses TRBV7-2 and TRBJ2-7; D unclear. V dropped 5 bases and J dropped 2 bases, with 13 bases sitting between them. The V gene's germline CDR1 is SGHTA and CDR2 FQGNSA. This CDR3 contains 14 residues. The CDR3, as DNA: TGTGCCAGCAGCAACAGTCGAAATGCCTACGAGCAGTACTTC. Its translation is CASSNSRNAYEQYF.